Listed here is a single TCR beta chain. This entry comes from a study of blood T cell repertoires in COVID-19. In the study's own analysis: Amplified reference gene primers provided the basis for estimating nucleated cell counts. TCRdb's table, derived via immunoSEQ multiplex PCR, lists solely in-frame clones and lacks some. The V and J calls and clone size come from that table; D and trimming were worked out from the DNA. The table has over 120,000 clones, about 90% seen once; the top ten hold around 11%. Sequencing was done on a sample of PBMCs or T cells enriched from blood (not recorded which). This TCR came from a man in his fifties or sixties who had recovered from COVID-19.

The CDR3 loop is CASSQLLAGAPDTQYF. The CDR3 coding sequence is TGCGCCAGCAGCCAACTCCTAGCGGGAGCCCCAGATACGCAGTATTTT. This rearrangement joins TRBV4-1 to TRBJ2-3; TRBD2 aligns across 10 bases. V lost 2 bases and J lost 4; bases outside the gene matches: 6. Per the germline V gene, CDR1 is MGHRA and CDR2 is YSYEKL. CDR3 length equals 16 residues.